The 14 T cell receptor beta chains presented below share a single source sample, sequenced in a study of T cells in Graves' hyperthyroidism and ophthalmopathy. TCR beta CDR3 regions were amplified from RNA. The primer set for the first-round RT-PCR of the TCR CDR3 was HTBI. TCRdb recomputed calls from the multiplex PCR reads with MiXCR, one row per CDR3 protein. The sample records around 760,000 distinct CDR3 sequences, about a third being singletons. The sequenced sample consisted of blood. The receptors shown here come from a woman aged 40 to 55 with Graves' hyperthyroidism.

This clonotype was seen repeatedly, ten times or more. V is TRBV7-2 and J is TRBJ1-6; weak D call: TRBD1 (6 bases). The CDR3 has 16 residues. Germline lookup yields CDR1 SGHTA and CDR2 FQGNSA. V was clipped by 1 base and J by 9 bases, with 16 bases between them. CDR3 loop: CASSLGPGATGSPLHF. The DNA of the CDR3 is TGTGCCAGCAGCTTAGGCCCGGGGGCGACGGGTTCACCCCTCCACTTT.

This clonotype was recorded at least ten times. This chain joins TRBV7-9 and TRBJ1-1; D is ambiguous. V was trimmed by 0 bases and J by 1 base, leaving 6 bases between them. The germline CDR1 and CDR2 sequences are SEHNR and FQNEAQ (reference sequence). This CDR3 spans 14 amino acids. As DNA, the CDR3 is TGTGCCAGCAGCTTAGCCCGAAAGAACACTGAAGCTTTCTTT. It codes for CASSLARKNTEAFF. The full variable domain, in which reference TRBV7-9 and TRBJ1-1 provide the parts outside the CDR3, is DTGVSQNPRHKITKRGQNVTFRCDPISEHNRLYWYRQTLGQGPEFLTYFQNEAQLEKSRLLSDRFSAERPKGSFSTLEIQRTEQGDSAMYLCASSLARKNTEAFFGQGTRLTVV.

The V gene is TRBV6-5, the J gene TRBJ2-7; 11 nucleotides match TRBD1. Germline assignment: CDR1 MNHEY and CDR2 SVGAGI. Trimming took 2 bases from V and 6 from J; bases not matched to a gene: 9. The CDR3 totals 16 residues. In DNA form, the CDR3 reads TGTGCCAGCAGTTACATGCCCCCGGGACAGGGGGTCGAGCAGTACTTC. It encodes CASSYMPPGQGVEQYF.

V usage is TRBV5-1 and J usage is TRBJ2-2, with D unclear. The CDR3 runs 12 residues. V was pared by 0 bases and J by 8 bases, with 5 bases between. Looked up from germline, CDR1 is SGHRS and CDR2 is YFSETQ. DNA for the CDR3: TGCGCCAGCAGCTTGGAAGTAGGGGAGCTGTTTTTT. It translates to CASSLEVGELFF.

This chain joins TRBV29-1 and TRBJ1-1; TRBD1 might be the D (6 bases). This CDR3 spans 12 amino acids. CDR1 SQVTM and CDR2 ANQGSEA come from the germline V gene. The V end lost 5 bases, the J end lost 6 bases, and 13 bases lay between the germline ends. The CDR3 sequence: CSVLRGAPEAFF. The CDR3 DNA follows: TGCAGCGTTCTGAGGGGGGCTCCTGAAGCTTTCTTT.

This clonotype appeared many times. J is TRBJ1-5 and V is TRBV19, with 9 bases identical to TRBD1. This CDR3 contains 16 residues. Trimming at V came to 8 bases and at J to 1 base, leaving 9 bases not matched to a gene. Germline-derived CDR1 and CDR2 are LNHDA and SQIVND (reference sequence). CDR3 DNA sequence: TGTGCCAGTGGAAGAACAGGGGGCGGAAGCAATCAGCCCCAGCATTTT. Translation: CASGRTGGGSNQPQHF.

This clonotype was detected ten times or more. This chain joins TRBV6-5 and TRBJ1-3; a possible D gene is TRBD1 (6 bases). The length of the CDR3 is 14 residues. Germline V gene data show CDR1 as MNHEY and CDR2 as SVGAGI. V shed 7 bases and J shed 4 bases, with 14 bases lying between them. This CDR3 reads CASIDRSRGNTIYF. DNA of the CDR3: TGTGCCAGCATTGACAGGTCTCGAGGAAACACCATATATTTT.

The gene calls are TRBV12-3 or TRBV12-4 and TRBJ1-1; no definite D call. Trimming removed 5 bases from V and 1 base from J, with 20 bases in between. The CDR3 is made up of 17 amino acids. The CDR3 region has the DNA TGTGCCAGCAGTCCCCAACCCTTTTGGGCAAGGAACACTGAAGCTTTCTTT. It specifies CASSPQPFWARNTEAFF.

Points on this clonotype: This may come from a read error, since a much larger clone is one base off. This chain connects TRBV29-1 to TRBJ2-7; 10 bases are a match to TRBD1. Germline lookup yields CDR1 SQVTM and CDR2 ANQGSEA. This CDR3 comprises 15 residues. The J segment lost 8 bases and the V segment lost 0 bases, leaving 10 bases of the junction unmatched. CDR3 residues: CSVEDRGTGAYQQYF. The CDR3 DNA reads as TGCAGCGTTGAAGATCGAGGGACAGGGGCTTACCAGCAGTACTTC.

Concerning this clonotype itself: Since a much larger clone is just one base distant, this may be a read error. This chain's CDR3 is CSARQRLAAYQETQYF. CDR3 nucleotide sequence: TGCAGTGCTAGACAGCGACTAGCGGCTTACCAAGAGACCCAGTACTTC. The J gene is TRBJ2-5, the V gene TRBV20-1; 9 bases align to TRBD2. The CDR3 is 16 residues long. Germline CDR1 and CDR2: DFQATT and SNEGSKA (reference sequence). V dropped 2 bases and J dropped 0; count of bases not matched to a gene: 7.

The gene calls are TRBV7-9 and TRBJ1-6, with 11 bases fitting TRBD1. Germline assignment: CDR1 SEHNR and CDR2 FQNEAQ (reference sequence). The CDR3 has 14 amino acids. The V segment lost 4 bases and the J segment 15 bases; nucleotides outside the gene matches: 8. CDR3 bases: TGTGCCAGCAGCTACCGGGGACAGGGGGAAGTCCTCCACTTT. Encoded protein: CASSYRGQGEVLHF.

The rearrangement links TRBV12-3 or TRBV12-4 to TRBJ2-5, with 7 bases matching TRBD2. The CDR3 spans 16 residues. Germline trimming cut 5 bases from V and 0 bases from J; bases unmatched to any gene: 9. This chain's CDR3 is CASSPNSGTNQETQYF. The CDR3 DNA reads TGTGCCAGCAGTCCCAACAGCGGGACCAACCAAGAGACCCAGTACTTC.

This clonotype showed up just a few times. J is TRBJ2-7 and V is TRBV20-1; TRBD2 matches 10 bases. There are 13 residues in the CDR3. The V and J ends lost 7 bases and 0 bases, in that order; junction bases with no gene match: 3. The germline gives CDR1 DFQATT, CDR2 SNEGSKA (reference sequence). CDR3 in amino acids: CSEAGGSSYEQYF. The CDR3 nucleotides are TGCAGTGAAGCGGGAGGGAGCTCCTACGAGCAGTACTTC.

This clonotype was picked up many times. The rearrangement uses TRBV2 and TRBJ1-5; weak D call: TRBD1 (6 bases). This CDR3 spans 15 amino acids. Trimming took 7 bases from V and 1 from J, leaving 14 bases between them. The germline V gene encodes CDR1 SNHLY and CDR2 FYNNEI. CDR3: CASNRERGSNQPQHF. The CDR3 DNA follows: TGTGCCAGCAACCGGGAAAGGGGGAGCAATCAGCCCCAGCATTTT.